Presented here are 31 T cell receptor beta chains from one specimen sequenced in a study of blood T cell repertoires in COVID-19. Repertoires were generated with immunoSEQ multiplex PCR, while TCRdb's copy carries only in-frame clones and drops some. The sample has 250,000 to 300,000 clones; roughly 93% are singletons. The sample was PBMCs or T cells enriched from blood (not recorded which). The receptors here all came from a woman in her forties with acute COVID-19.

The chain links TRBV21-1 to TRBJ2-3; the table's D call, TRBD1, was not checked against the DNA. TRBV21-1 is described as a pseudogene. The CDR3 runs to 15 residues. This CDR3 reads CASTVGDRESDTQYF. The CDR3 DNA sequence: TGTGCCAGCACCGTAGGGGACAGGGAGTCAGATACGCAGTATTTT.

The rearrangement joins TRBV12-5 to TRBJ2-2; 12 nucleotides match TRBD2. The J segment lost 8 bases and the V segment lost 5 bases, leaving 6 bases of the junction unmatched. This CDR3 has 15 residues. The germline gives CDR1 LGHNT, CDR2 FRNRAP. The CDR3 protein is CASGLETSGGGELFF. In DNA, the CDR3 is TGTGCTAGTGGTCTCGAGACTAGCGGGGGAGGGGAGCTGTTTTTT. Based on the CDR3 plus reference TRBV12-5 and TRBJ2-2, the full variable domain is DARVTQTPRHKVTEMGQEVTMRCQPILGHNTVFWYRQTMMQGLELLAYFRNRAPLDDSGMPKDRFSAEMPDATLATLKIQPSEPRDSAVYFCASGLETSGGGELFFGEGSRLTVL.

The sample holds many counts of this clone. The chain couples TRBV4-3 to TRBJ1-1, with TRBD1 as a possible D gene (6 bases). Germline CDR1 LGHNA, CDR2 YSLEER. V lost 4 bases, J lost 1 base, and 22 bases lay in between. The length of the CDR3 is 18 residues. Here the CDR3 DNA reads TGCGCCAGCAGCCCTGCTGGACCCAGGGGTCGTACGAACACTGAAGCTTTCTTT. Translating it yields CASSPAGPRGRTNTEAFF.

V usage is TRBV24-1 and J usage is TRBJ2-1; no firm D call. This CDR3 comprises 15 residues. The ends were cut back, 3 bases at V and 2 bases at J, with 10 bases in the middle. Per the germline V gene, CDR1 is KGHDR and CDR2 is SFDVKD. The CDR3 nucleotides read TGTGCCACCAGTGATCCTCGCGGCGCCTACAATGAGCAGTTCTTC. Its protein product is CATSDPRGAYNEQFF.

V usage is TRBV12-3 or TRBV12-4 and J usage is TRBJ1-1; D is uncertain. Between the trimmed V and J ends, which lost 6 bases and 7 bases, there was a span of 12 bases. CDR3 length: 12 amino acids. The CDR3 spells CASSPRGNEAFF. The CDR3 bases are TGTGCCAGCAGCCCGCGAGGGAATGAAGCTTTCTTT.

The rearrangement links TRBV9 to TRBJ2-2; 14 nucleotides agree with TRBD2. The CDR3 sequence is 18 residues long. The germline V gene has CDR1 SGDLS and CDR2 YYNGEE. V trimming: 2 bases; J trimming: 4 bases; junction bases outside the gene matches: 7. CDR3 bases: TGTGCCAGCAGCGTCAGACTAGCGGGAGGGCTTCGCACCGGGGAGCTGTTTTTT. Translating gives CASSVRLAGGLRTGELFF. The full variable domain, completed using reference TRBV9 and TRBJ2-2, is DSGVTQTPKHLITATGQRVTLRCSPRSGDLSVYWYQQSLDQGLQFLIQYYNGEERAKGNILERFSAQQFPDLHSELNLSSLELGDSALYFCASSVRLAGGLRTGELFFGEGSRLTVL.

This clone was seen a single time. The chain recombines TRBV6-5 with TRBJ1-1; 8 nucleotides match TRBD1. The CDR3 runs 15 residues. The trim removed 2 bases at V and 5 bases at J, leaving 7 bases unmatched. Germline CDR1 reads MNHEY; CDR2 reads SVGAGI. The CDR3 bases are TGTGCCAGCAGTTACGTTCCAGGGGGCGAAACTGAAGCTTTCTTT. Protein sequence: CASSYVPGGETEAFF.

The chain has TRBV5-1 and TRBJ2-6, with D perhaps matching TRBD2 (5 bases). V lost 6 bases, J lost 2 bases, and 6 bases lay in between. The CDR3 has 13 residues. Germline lookup yields CDR1 SGHRS and CDR2 YFSETQ. CDR3 in amino acids: CASKRAGANVLTF. DNA for the CDR3: TGCGCCAGCAAGAGGGCTGGGGCCAACGTCCTGACTTTC.

The rearrangement joins TRBV18 to TRBJ1-3, with D possibly matching TRBD1 (5 bases). CDR1 KGHSH and CDR2 LQKENI come from the germline V gene. CDR3 length: 16 residues. Trimming cost V 2 bases and J 1 base, with 12 bases left between them. The CDR3 here is CASSPVRQLSGNTIYF. In DNA, the CDR3 is TGTGCCAGCTCACCAGTTCGACAGCTATCTGGAAACACCATATATTTT.

This chain joins TRBV28 and TRBJ2-3; 8 nucleotides line up with TRBD2. Germline V gene sequence: CDR1 MDHEN, CDR2 SYDVKM. J was trimmed by 1 base and V by 3 bases; bases with no gene match: 6. The CDR3 covers 16 residues. The CDR3 protein is CASSFPSRGGTDTQYF. CDR3 nucleotide sequence: TGTGCCAGCAGTTTTCCCTCGCGGGGGGGCACAGATACGCAGTATTTT.

The CDR3 DNA sequence: TGTGCCAGCAGTTTTCACAGGGTGCGGGCTTTCTTT. Protein product: CASSFHRVRAFF. The gene calls are TRBV28 and TRBJ1-1; possibly TRBD1 for D (6 bases). The germline CDR1 and CDR2 sequences are MDHEN and SYDVKM. The CDR3 is made up of 12 amino acids. V was cut by 3 bases and J by 11 bases, with 13 bases left in between.

DNA of the CDR3: TGTGCCAGCAGCGCCCCCGGGACAGCGAACACTGAAGCTTTCTTT. It is translated as CASSAPGTANTEAFF. The chain couples TRBV11-2 to TRBJ1-1; TRBD1 agrees at 7 bases. Germline assignment: CDR1 SGHAT and CDR2 FQNNGV. V trimming: 5 bases; J trimming: 1 base; junction bases outside the gene matches: 7. The CDR3 is 15 amino acids. Full variable domain (rest looked up from reference TRBV11-2 and TRBJ1-1): EAGVAQSPRYKIIEKRQSVAFWCNPISGHATLYWYQQILGQGPKLLIQFQNNGVVDDSQLPKDRFSAERLKGVDSTLKIQPAKLEDSAVYLCASSAPGTANTEAFFGQGTRLTVV.

V gene TRBV19 combines with J gene TRBJ2-3; 9 nucleotides match TRBD2. The CDR3 consists of 13 residues. Germline V CDR1 and CDR2: LNHDA, SQIVND (reference sequence). Trimming removed 3 bases from V and 13 bases from J; junction bases left unmatched: 8. Here the CDR3 reads CASSIGGTSSKYF. The CDR3 DNA reads as TGTGCCAGTAGTATTGGGGGGACTAGCAGCAAGTATTTT. Using reference TRBV19 and TRBJ2-3 for the parts outside the CDR3, the full variable domain is DGGITQSPKYLFRKEGQNVTLSCEQNLNHDAMYWYRQDPGQGLRLIYYSQIVNDFQKGDIAEGYSVSREKKESFPLTVTSAQKNPTAFYLCASSIGGTSSKYFGPGTRLTVL.

This chain uses TRBV4-2 with TRBJ1-5, with TRBD1 matching 7 bases. Unmatched junction bases numbered 10, after V lost 4 bases and J lost 4 bases. CDR3 size: 16 residues. In germline, CDR1 is LGHNA, CDR2 YNFKEQ. The CDR3 coding sequence is TGTGCCAGCAGCCCCCGGGTGACAGGGTGGAATCAGCCCCAGCATTTT. This gives the protein CASSPRVTGWNQPQHF.

This clone was seen only once. This sequence joins TRBV7-2 and TRBJ1-1; D perhaps matches TRBD1 (5 bases). Germline CDR1 and CDR2: SGHTA and FQGNSA. The CDR3 has 17 residues. Trimming took 5 bases from V and 1 from J, leaving 20 bases between them. CDR3 protein: CASSLRDSSFKNTEAFF. CDR3 DNA: TGTGCCAGCAGCCTCCGAGACAGTTCCTTTAAGAACACTGAAGCTTTCTTT.

The J gene is TRBJ2-1, the V gene TRBV7-8; D uncertain. The CDR3 runs to 13 residues. Germline CDR1 and CDR2: SGHVS and FQNEAQ. V gave up 10 bases and J gave up 4 bases, with 14 bases separating them. Here the CDR3 DNA reads TGTGCCACCAAGAGTTCGGAGTACAATGAGCAGTTCTTC. Its translation: CATKSSEYNEQFF. Looking up the rest from reference TRBV7-8 and TRBJ2-1 gives the full variable domain: GAGVSQSPRYKVAKRGQDVALRCDPISGHVSLFWYQQALGQGPEFLTYFQNEAQLDKSGLPSDRFFAERPEGSVSTLKIQRTQQEDSAVYLCATKSSEYNEQFFGPGTRLTVL.

V usage is TRBV27 and J usage is TRBJ1-4; D call uncertain. CDR1 is MNHEY, CDR2 SMNVEV, per germline (reference sequence). The length of the CDR3 is 14 residues. V was pared by 6 bases and J by 0 bases, with 8 bases between. The CDR3 reads CASRRQATNEKLFF. In DNA, the CDR3 is TGTGCCAGCAGGCGACAAGCAACTAATGAAAAACTGTTTTTT. The whole variable domain, remainder taken from reference TRBV27 and TRBJ1-4, is EAQVTQNPRYLITVTGKKLTVTCSQNMNHEYMSWYRQDPGLGLRQIYYSMNVEVTDKGDVPEGYKVSRKEKRNFPLILESPSPNQTSLYFCASRRQATNEKLFFGSGTQLSVL.

This rearrangement joins TRBV5-1 to TRBJ2-6, with D possibly being TRBD2 (6 bases). CDR1 and CDR2 (germline): SGHRS, YFSETQ. V was cut by 4 bases and J by 0 bases, with 14 bases left in between. This CDR3 region has 17 residues. The CDR3 coding sequence is TGCGCCAGCAGCCATCAGGGAGGCTACTCTGGGGCCAACGTCCTGACTTTC. It yields the protein CASSHQGGYSGANVLTF. The full variable domain, with the rest looked up from reference TRBV5-1 and TRBJ2-6, is KAGVTQTPRYLIKTRGQQVTLSCSPISGHRSVSWYQQTPGQGLQFLFEYFSETQRNKGNFPGRFSGRQFSNSRSEMNVSTLELGDSALYLCASSHQGGYSGANVLTFGAGSRLTVL.

The rearrangement uses TRBV6-6 and TRBJ1-6; maybe TRBD1 (6 bases). CDR3 length equals 16 residues. V was shortened by 0 bases and J by 7 bases, with 13 bases between the two germline ends. Looked up from germline, CDR1 is MNHNY and CDR2 is SVGAGI (reference sequence). The CDR3: CASSYSTYRDNSPLHF. The CDR3 DNA reads as TGTGCCAGCAGTTACTCGACTTACAGGGACAATTCACCCCTCCACTTT.

This clone was seen once. V gene TRBV4-2 combines with J gene TRBJ1-4; 9 positions agree with TRBD1. This CDR3 spans 17 amino acids. Germline V lookup: CDR1 LGHNA, CDR2 YNFKEQ. V dropped 5 bases and J dropped 7; count of bases not matched to a gene: 14. The CDR3 region is CASSGGTGKGKSEKLFF. DNA for the CDR3: TGTGCCAGCAGCGGCGGGACAGGGAAGGGGAAGAGTGAAAAACTGTTTTTT.

The chain is built from TRBV27 and TRBJ1-2; tentatively, D is TRBD1 (5 bases). This CDR3 is 13 amino acids long. V lost 6 bases, J lost 7 bases, and 15 bases lay in between. Germline V lookup: CDR1 MNHEY, CDR2 SMNVEV (reference sequence). The CDR3 spells CASSLAQGFGYTF. The CDR3 DNA is TGTGCCAGCAGCTTAGCCCAGGGCTTTGGCTACACCTTC.

The chain combines TRBV27 with TRBJ2-1; 10 positions match TRBD2. Per germline, CDR1 MNHEY and CDR2 SMNVEV (reference sequence). V gave up 5 bases and J gave up 1 base; unmatched junction bases: 5. This CDR3 has 16 amino acids. CDR3 sequence reads: CASSGPTSGSYNEQFF. The CDR3, as DNA: TGTGCCAGCAGTGGGCCGACTAGCGGGTCCTACAATGAGCAGTTCTTC.

For the CDR3, the DNA is TGTGCCAGCAACGGACAGGGGGCTAATTCACCCCTCCACTTT. It codes for CASNGQGANSPLHF. The V and J genes are TRBV6-5 and TRBJ1-6, with 11 bases fitting TRBD1. CDR1 is MNHEY, CDR2 SVGAGI, per germline. The V gene end was trimmed by 7 bases and the J gene end by 6 bases; junction bases not matched to a gene: 2. The CDR3 is made up of 14 amino acids.

CDR3 sequence (DNA): TGTGCCAGTAGGCCACAGGGGAAGGGGACAGATACGCAGTATTTT. It translates to CASRPQGKGTDTQYF. The chain joins TRBV7-2 to TRBJ2-3, with TRBD1 identical over 7 bases. V lost 9 bases and J lost 3; bases outside the gene matches: 12. Germline V gene data show CDR1 as SGHTA and CDR2 as FQGNSA. The CDR3 runs 15 residues.

The sample holds one count of this clone. The chain couples TRBV19 to TRBJ2-7; TRBD1 aligns across 10 bases. The CDR3 sequence is 14 residues long. CDR1 LNHDA and CDR2 SQIVND come from the germline V gene (reference sequence). The ends lost 5 bases at V and 4 bases at J; junction bases unmatched: 5. This CDR3 reads CASSSAGQGYEQYF. The CDR3 region has the DNA TGTGCCAGTAGTTCCGCGGGACAGGGGTACGAGCAGTACTTC.

The CDR3 bases are TGTGCCAGCCGACGGACAGGGACTAACTATGGCTACACCTTC. This sequence encodes CASRRTGTNYGYTF. The chain combines TRBV27 with TRBJ1-2, with 8 positions matching TRBD1. With V trimmed by 8 bases and J by 0 bases, 5 bases remained unmatched. CDR3 length: 14 residues. CDR1 and CDR2 from the germline V gene are MNHEY and SMNVEV (reference sequence).

CDR3 sequence: CASSQDQQVTANTGELFF. CDR3 nucleotide sequence: TGTGCCAGCAGCCAAGATCAACAGGTGACAGCGAACACCGGGGAGCTGTTTTTT. The chain recombines TRBV4-2 with TRBJ2-2; possible D gene TRBD1, 5 bases. Germline CDR1 and CDR2: LGHNA and YNFKEQ. This CDR3 has 18 residues. Between the trimmed V and J ends, which lost 0 bases and 0 bases, there was a span of 14 bases.

This clone showed up just a few times. Additional DNA sequences in this sample encode the identical CDR3. The V gene is TRBV15, the J gene TRBJ2-7, with 11 bases fitting TRBD2. V lost 5 bases and J lost 1; bases outside the gene matches: 1. CDR3 length: 14 amino acids. Germline CDR1 is LNHNV and CDR2 is YYDKDF (reference sequence). The CDR3 reads CATSGTSGSYEQYF. CDR3 coding DNA: TGTGCCACCAGCGGGACTAGCGGATCCTACGAGCAGTACTTC.

V gene TRBV11-3 combines with J gene TRBJ2-6; a possible D gene is TRBD2 (6 bases). Germline V CDR1 and CDR2: SGHNT, YENEEA. V was pared by 8 bases and J by 3 bases, with 17 bases between. The CDR3 has 16 amino acids. CDR3 loop: CASYSPGVHGANVLTF. The CDR3 DNA is TGTGCCAGCTATTCTCCGGGAGTTCATGGGGCCAACGTCCTGACTTTC.

This chain connects TRBV6-5 to TRBJ1-2; 9 positions match TRBD1. Germline CDR1 MNHEY, CDR2 SVGAGI. This CDR3 is 12 amino acids long. V was pared by 8 bases and J by 8 bases, with 6 bases of the junction left unmatched. This CDR3 is CASRIGTGGYTF. The CDR3, as DNA: TGTGCCAGCCGAATAGGGACAGGGGGCTACACCTTC.

The chain combines TRBV4-1 with TRBJ2-3, with 11 bases fitting TRBD2. The CDR3 extends over 16 amino acids. Germline V lookup: CDR1 MGHRA, CDR2 YSYEKL. V gave up 5 bases and J gave up 2 bases; unmatched junction bases: 6. CDR3 sequence reads: CASSLLAGETTDTQYF. As DNA, the CDR3 is TGCGCCAGCAGCTTACTAGCGGGGGAGACCACAGATACGCAGTATTTT.